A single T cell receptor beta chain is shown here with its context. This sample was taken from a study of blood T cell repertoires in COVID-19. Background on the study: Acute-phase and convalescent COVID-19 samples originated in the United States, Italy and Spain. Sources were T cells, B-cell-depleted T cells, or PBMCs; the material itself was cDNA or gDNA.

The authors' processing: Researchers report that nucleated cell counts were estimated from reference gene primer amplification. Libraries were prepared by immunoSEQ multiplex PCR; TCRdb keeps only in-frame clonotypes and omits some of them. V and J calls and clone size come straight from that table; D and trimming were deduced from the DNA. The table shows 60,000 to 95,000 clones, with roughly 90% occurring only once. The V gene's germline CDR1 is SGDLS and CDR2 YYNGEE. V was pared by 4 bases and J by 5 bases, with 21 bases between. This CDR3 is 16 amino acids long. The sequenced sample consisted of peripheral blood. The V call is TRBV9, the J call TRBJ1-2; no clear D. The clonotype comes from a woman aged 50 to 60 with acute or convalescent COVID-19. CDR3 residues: CASSPPPSAVGYGYTF. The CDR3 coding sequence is TGTGCCAGCAGCCCCCCGCCCTCGGCGGTCGGATATGGCTACACCTTC. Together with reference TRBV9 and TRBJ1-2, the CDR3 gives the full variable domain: DSGVTQTPKHLITATGQRVTLRCSPRSGDLSVYWYQQSLDQGLQFLIQYYNGEERAKGNILERFSAQQFPDLHSELNLSSLELGDSALYFCASSPPPSAVGYGYTFGSGTRLTVV.